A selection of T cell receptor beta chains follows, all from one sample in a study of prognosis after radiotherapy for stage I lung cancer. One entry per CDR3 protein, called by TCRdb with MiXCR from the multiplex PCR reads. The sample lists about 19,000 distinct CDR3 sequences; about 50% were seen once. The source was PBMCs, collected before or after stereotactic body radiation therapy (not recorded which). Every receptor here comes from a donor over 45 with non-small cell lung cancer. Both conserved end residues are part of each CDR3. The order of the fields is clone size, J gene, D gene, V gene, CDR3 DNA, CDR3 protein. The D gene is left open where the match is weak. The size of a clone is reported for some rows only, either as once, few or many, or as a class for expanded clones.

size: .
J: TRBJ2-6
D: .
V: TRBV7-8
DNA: TGTGCCAGCAGCTGTGGGACATTAGTTTTTCTTGTGGCCAACGTCCTGACTTTC
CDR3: CASSCGTLVFLVANVLTF

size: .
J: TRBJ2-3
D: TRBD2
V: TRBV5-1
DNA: TGCGCCAGCAGCTTGGGGGGGGGGGTGGCAGATACGCAGTATTTT
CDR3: CASSLGGGVADTQYF

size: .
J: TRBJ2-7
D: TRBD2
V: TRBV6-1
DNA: TGTGCCAGCGGACTAGCGGGCCGGATGGAGCAGTACTTC
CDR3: CASGLAGRMEQYF

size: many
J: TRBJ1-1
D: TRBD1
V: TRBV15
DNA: TGTGCCACCAGCACCCAGGGGGGGGGATTTGCTGAAGCTTTCTTT
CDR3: CATSTQGGGFAEAFF

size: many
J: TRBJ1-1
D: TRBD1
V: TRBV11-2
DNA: TGTGCCAGCAGCCCCCAGGGGGCCGCCAACACTGAAGCTTTCTTT
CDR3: CASSPQGAANTEAFF

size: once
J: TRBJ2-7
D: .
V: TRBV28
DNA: TGTGCCATCAGAAAAGGACAGTCCCGGGACTACGAGCAGTACTTC
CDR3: CAIRKGQSRDYEQYF

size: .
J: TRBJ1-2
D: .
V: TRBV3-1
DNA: TGTGCCAGCAGGTGTGCGCATGGCTACACCTTC
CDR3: CASRCAHGYTF

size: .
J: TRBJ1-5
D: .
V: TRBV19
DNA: TGTGCCAGTACGGGCCTCTGGGCGGGTCAGCCCCAGCATTTT
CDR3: CASTGLWAGQPQHF

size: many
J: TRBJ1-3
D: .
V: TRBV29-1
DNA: TGCAGCGTTGAACTCGAGGGGGGAAACACCATATATTTT
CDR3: CSVELEGGNTIYF

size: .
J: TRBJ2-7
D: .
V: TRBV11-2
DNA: TGTGCCAGCAGGCCCGCTGGGCGGGAACCGTACTTC
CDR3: CASRPAGREPYF

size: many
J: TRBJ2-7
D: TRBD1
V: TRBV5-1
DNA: TGCGCCAGCAGCCCACAGGGGTTGTCCTACGAGCAGTACTTC
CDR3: CASSPQGLSYEQYF

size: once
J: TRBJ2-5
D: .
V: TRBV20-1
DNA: TGCAGTGCTATGTCGCAGGAGACCCGGTACTTC
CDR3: CSAMSQETRYF

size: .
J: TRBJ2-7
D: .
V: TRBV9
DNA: TGTGCCAGCAGCGTAGGGTTAGCTGGAATTTCCGAGCAGTACTTC
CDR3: CASSVGLAGISEQYF

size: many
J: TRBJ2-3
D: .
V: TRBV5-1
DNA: TGCGCCAGCAGCTTGGGACGCGACACAGATACGCAGTATTTT
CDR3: CASSLGRDTDTQYF

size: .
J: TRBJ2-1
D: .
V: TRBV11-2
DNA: TGTGCCAGCCCAATCAGGGGTTGGTCCTACAATGAGCAGTTCTTC
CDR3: CASPIRGWSYNEQFF

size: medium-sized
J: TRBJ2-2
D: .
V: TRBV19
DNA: TGTGCCAGTAGAAACGCGAACACCGGGGAGCTGTTTTTT
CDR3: CASRNANTGELFF

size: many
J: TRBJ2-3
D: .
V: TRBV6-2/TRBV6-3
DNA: TGTGCCAGCCAGGGGGGAGGGGCCGCAGATACGCAGTATTTT
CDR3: CASQGGGAADTQYF

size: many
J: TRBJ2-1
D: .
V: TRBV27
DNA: TGTGCCAGCACCCCAGGTAGCACGAGCTCCTACAATGAGCAGTTCTTC
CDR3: CASTPGSTSSYNEQFF

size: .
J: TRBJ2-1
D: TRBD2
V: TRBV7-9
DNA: TGTGCCACTCCCGGGACTAGCGGGAGCTCCTACAATGAGCAGTTCTTC
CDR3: CATPGTSGSSYNEQFF

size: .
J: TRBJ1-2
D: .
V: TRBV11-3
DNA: TGTGCCAGCAGCCCTAACGACGGCATTATGGGCTACACCTTC
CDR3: CASSPNDGIMGYTF

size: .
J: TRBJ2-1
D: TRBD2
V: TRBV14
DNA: TGTGCCAGCAGGCTCCCGACTAGCGGGGACAATGAGCAGTTCTTC
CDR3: CASRLPTSGDNEQFF

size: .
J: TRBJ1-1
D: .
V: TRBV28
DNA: TGTGCCAGCAATGGAGGGGGGGGCGTGAACACTGAAGCTTTCTTT
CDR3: CASNGGGGVNTEAFF

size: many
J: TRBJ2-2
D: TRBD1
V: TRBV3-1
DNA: TGTGCCAGCAGCCACCTCAGGGGGAAGGGGACCGGGGAGCTGTTTTTT
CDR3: CASSHLRGKGTGELFF

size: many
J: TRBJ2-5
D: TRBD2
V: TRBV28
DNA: TGTGCCAGCAGTAGTGCGGGAGGAGGCGGAGAGACCCAGTACTTC
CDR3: CASSSAGGGGETQYF

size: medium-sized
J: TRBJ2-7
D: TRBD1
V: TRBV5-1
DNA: TGCGCCAGCAGCTTGGGGACAGGGATTTCCTACGAGCAGTACTTC
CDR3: CASSLGTGISYEQYF

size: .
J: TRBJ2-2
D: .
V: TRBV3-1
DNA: TGTGCCAGCAGCCTAAACAGCAACACCGGGGAGCTGTTTTTC
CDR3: CASSLNSNTGELFF

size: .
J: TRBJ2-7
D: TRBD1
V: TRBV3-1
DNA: TGTGCCAGCAGCCAATTGCACAGGGGATCCTACGAGCAGTACTTC
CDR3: CASSQLHRGSYEQYF

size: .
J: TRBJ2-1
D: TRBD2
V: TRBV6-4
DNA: TGTGCCAGCAGTGAAGGCGGGAGCATGTACAATGAGCAGTTCTTC
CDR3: CASSEGGSMYNEQFF

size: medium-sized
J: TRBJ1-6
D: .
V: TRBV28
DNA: TGTGCCAGCAGTCAGGGGCTGGCACCCCTCCACTTT
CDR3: CASSQGLAPLHF

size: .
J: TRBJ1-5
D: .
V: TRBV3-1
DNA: TGTGCCAGCAGCCAAAAGCCGGGCAATCAGCCCCAGCATTTT
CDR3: CASSQKPGNQPQHF

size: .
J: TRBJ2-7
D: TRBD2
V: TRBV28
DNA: TGTGCCAGCAGCGTTAGCGGGGGAACCTACGATCAGTACTTC
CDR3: CASSVSGGTYDQYF

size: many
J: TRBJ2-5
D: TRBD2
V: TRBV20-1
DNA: TGCAGTGCTTTTACTAGCGGGAGGGCGCGGACCCAGTACTTC
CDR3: CSAFTSGRARTQYF

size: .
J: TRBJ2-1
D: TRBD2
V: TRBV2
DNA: TGTGCCAGCAGCTGGAGACTAGCAGGCGAAAATGAGCAGTTCTTC
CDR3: CASSWRLAGENEQFF

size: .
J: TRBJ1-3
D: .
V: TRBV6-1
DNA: TGTGCCAGCAGCCTCGTTAGTAGTGTAGGGTGGGCAGGCCGAAGCTCTGGAAACACGACATATTTT
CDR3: CASSLVSSVGWAGRSSGNTTYF

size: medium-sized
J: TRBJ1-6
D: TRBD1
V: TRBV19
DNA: TGTGCCAGTACTCAAGGGGGCCCACCCCTCCACTTT
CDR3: CASTQGGPPLHF

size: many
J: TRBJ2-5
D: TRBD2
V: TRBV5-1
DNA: TGCGCCAGCAGCCCCGGGTCCAGCGGGATTTTGAAAGAGACCCAGTACTTC
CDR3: CASSPGSSGILKETQYF

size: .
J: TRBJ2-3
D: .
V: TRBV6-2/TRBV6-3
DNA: TGTGCCAGCCCGGGGCTAACCACAGATACGCAGTATTTT
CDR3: CASPGLTTDTQYF

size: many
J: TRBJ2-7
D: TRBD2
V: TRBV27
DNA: TGTGCCAGCACCCTAAGACTAGCGGGAGGGAGATACGAGCAGTACTTC
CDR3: CASTLRLAGGRYEQYF

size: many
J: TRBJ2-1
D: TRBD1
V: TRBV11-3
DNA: TGTGCCAGCAGCTCAAACAGGGGACCAAACTACAATGAGCAGTTCTTC
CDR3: CASSSNRGPNYNEQFF

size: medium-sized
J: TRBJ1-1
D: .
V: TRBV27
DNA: TGTGCCAGCAGTTTATCAGGGAGGGAGGCTTTCTTT
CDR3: CASSLSGREAFF